The rows below give T cell receptor beta chains drawn from one sample of a study of blood T cell repertoires in COVID-19. The table came from immunoSEQ multiplex PCR; TCRdb's copy has only in-frame clones and leaves some out. The data show around 480,000 clones, about nine tenths seen once. The sequencing input was peripheral blood. All receptors derive from a woman in her forties or fifties with COVID-19, enrolled during active disease. CDR3s leave out the opening cysteine and the closing phenylalanine or tryptophan.

v_gene	j_gene	CDR3aa
TRBV14	TRBJ2-1	ASSLPLADEQF
TRBV30	TRBJ1-6	AWSGKTGDNSPLH
TRBV2	TRBJ2-2	ASRPGQGARDTGELF
TRBV10-3	TRBJ1-1	ASTGSENTEAF
TRBV27	TRBJ2-3	ASSSGLPPETDTQY
TRBV30	TRBJ1-1	ALMGGGTEAF
TRBV3-1/TRBV3-2	TRBJ1-3	ASSQASRGNTIY
TRBV7-3	TRBJ1-2	ASSITRDHGYT
TRBV5-6	TRBJ2-7	ASSWGSGGYEQY
TRBV3-1/TRBV3-2	TRBJ2-7	ASSQRGSYEQY
TRBV30	TRBJ1-4	ASTMGAGDEKLF
TRBV9	TRBJ1-6	ASSSGDRLGSPLH
TRBV3-1/TRBV3-2	TRBJ1-1	ASSQDDSDNTEAF
TRBV5-1	TRBJ1-1	ASSPRGQGYLNTEAF
TRBV6-6	TRBJ1-1	ASRPGGRTEAF
TRBV30	TRBJ1-2	AWSVEANYGYT
TRBV28	TRBJ2-7	ASTTPDSYEQY
TRBV5-1	TRBJ1-2	ASSPDRGNYGYT
TRBV5-1	TRBJ1-1	ASSLGWGQEAF
TRBV29-1	TRBJ1-1	SVAKSWATEAF
TRBV5-5	TRBJ2-2	ASSFQSNTGELF
TRBV2	TRBJ2-7	ASSEAERGRGGEQY
TRBV28	TRBJ1-5	ASTGGNQPQH
TRBV4-2	TRBJ2-7	ASSQERRGVPYEQY
TRBV7-2	TRBJ1-5	ASSLLGGGRPQH
TRBV6-4	TRBJ2-4	ASSVEGHLAKNIQY
TRBV29-1	TRBJ1-5	SAQGSNQPQH
TRBV18	TRBJ2-1	ASSPDRVTYNEQF
TRBV30	TRBJ2-2	AWTLEASGATGELF
TRBV24-1	TRBJ2-5	ATSDFTGTSQETQY
TRBV5-6	TRBJ2-3	ASSTALRLADTDTQY
TRBV2	TRBJ1-4	ASSDIDRPNEKLF
TRBV29-1	TRBJ1-1	SSWEGSTEAF
TRBV5-1	TRBJ1-2	ASSLAGQGALLHGYT
TRBV5-1	TRBJ1-2	ASSLGGGRNYGYT
TRBV11-2	TRBJ2-3	ASSRTGKFTDTQY
TRBV5-1	TRBJ1-4	ASSPTGGNEKLF
TRBV19	TRBJ1-4	ASSIGSGRGDEKLF